This T cell receptor beta chain emerged from a study of CD8 T cells in ankylosing spondylitis. General observations from the study: Characteristic of ankylosing spondylitis blood, it appeared, was a TCR beta motif comprising about eight highly homologous variants. A CD8+ phenotype characterized the disease-linked clones, which were relatively rare in peripheral blood.

This clonotype was counted at least ten times. What it binds is not known. Preparation of TCR beta libraries was done by quantitative 5'-RACE with molecular barcodes. TCRdb reanalysed the 5' RACE reads using MiXCR and keeps one entry per CDR3 protein. The repertoire holds roughly 490,000 distinct CDR3 sequences, with 5.3% as singletons. The clonotype originates from a male donor with ankylosing spondylitis. The specimen sequenced was blood, either unsorted or a sorted T cell fraction (not recorded which).

Here the CDR3 reads CASSEIVGRGNTEAFF. The CDR3 DNA reads TGTGCCAGCAGTGAGATTGTAGGACGGGGGAACACTGAAGCTTTCTTT. J is TRBJ1-1 and V is TRBV6-1, with D uncertain. This CDR3 has 16 residues. V lost 3 bases and J lost 1, with 15 bases in between. CDR1 and CDR2 from the germline V gene are MNHNS and SASEGT.